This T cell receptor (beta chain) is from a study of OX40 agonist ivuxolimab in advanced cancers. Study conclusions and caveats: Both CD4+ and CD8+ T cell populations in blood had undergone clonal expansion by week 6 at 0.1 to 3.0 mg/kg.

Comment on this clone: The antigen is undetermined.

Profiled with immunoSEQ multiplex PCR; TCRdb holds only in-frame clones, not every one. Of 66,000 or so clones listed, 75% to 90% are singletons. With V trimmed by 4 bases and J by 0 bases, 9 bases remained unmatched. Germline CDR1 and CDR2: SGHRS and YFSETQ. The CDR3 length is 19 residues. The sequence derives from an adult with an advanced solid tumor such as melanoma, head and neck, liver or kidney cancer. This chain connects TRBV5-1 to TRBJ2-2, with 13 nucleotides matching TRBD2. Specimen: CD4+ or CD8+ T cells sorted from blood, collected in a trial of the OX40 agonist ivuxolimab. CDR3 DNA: TGCGCCAGCAGCCCGAAAAGGACTAGCGGGGGTTCGAACACCGGGGAGCTGTTTTTT. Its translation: CASSPKRTSGGSNTGELFF.